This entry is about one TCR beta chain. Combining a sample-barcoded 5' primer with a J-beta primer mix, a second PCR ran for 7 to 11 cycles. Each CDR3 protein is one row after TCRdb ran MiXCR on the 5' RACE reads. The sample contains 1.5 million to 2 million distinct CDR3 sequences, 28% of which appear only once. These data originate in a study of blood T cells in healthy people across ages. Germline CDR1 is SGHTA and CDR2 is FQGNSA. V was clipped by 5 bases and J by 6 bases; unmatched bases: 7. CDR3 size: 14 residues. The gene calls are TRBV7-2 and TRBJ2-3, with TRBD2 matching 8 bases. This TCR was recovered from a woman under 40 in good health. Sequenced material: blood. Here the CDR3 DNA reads TGTGCCAGCAGCAACGCGGGGGGCCCGGATACGCAGTATTTT. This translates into CASSNAGGPDTQYF.